This T cell receptor beta chain originates from a study of T cell responses to AZD1222 COVID-19 vaccine. CDR1 and CDR2 (germline): ENHRY, SYGVKD. CDR3 length: 16 amino acids. Trimming took 0 bases from V and 0 from J, leaving 11 bases between them. TCRdb keeps only in-frame clones here, not all; method: immunoSEQ multiplex PCR. The table has roughly 96,000 clones, roughly nine tenths seen once; the top ten hold 1.6%. This TCR was sampled from an adult in good health. The gene calls are TRBV10-3 and TRBJ1-1, with D unresolved. The sample here was peripheral blood, taken on day 0 of AZD1222 vaccination. The CDR3 is CAISESGVNMNTEAFF. CDR3 in DNA: TGTGCCATCAGTGAGTCCGGGGTCAACATGAACACTGAAGCTTTCTTT.